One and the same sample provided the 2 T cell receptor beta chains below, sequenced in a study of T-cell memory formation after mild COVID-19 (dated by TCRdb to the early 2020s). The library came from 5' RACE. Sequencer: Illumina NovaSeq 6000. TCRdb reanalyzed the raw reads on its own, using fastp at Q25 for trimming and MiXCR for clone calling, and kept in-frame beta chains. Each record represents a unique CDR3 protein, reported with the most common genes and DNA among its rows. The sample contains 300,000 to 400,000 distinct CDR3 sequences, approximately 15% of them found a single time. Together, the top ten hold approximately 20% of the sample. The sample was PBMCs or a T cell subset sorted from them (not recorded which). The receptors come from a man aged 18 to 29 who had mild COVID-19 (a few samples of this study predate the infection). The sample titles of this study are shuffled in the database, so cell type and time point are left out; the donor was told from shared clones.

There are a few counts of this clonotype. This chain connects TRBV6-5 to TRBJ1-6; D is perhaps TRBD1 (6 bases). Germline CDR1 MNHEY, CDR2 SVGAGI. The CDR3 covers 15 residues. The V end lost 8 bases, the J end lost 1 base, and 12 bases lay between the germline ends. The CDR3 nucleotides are TGTGCCAGCCAGGGGCGCGAATCCTATAATTCACCCCTCCACTTT. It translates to CASQGRESYNSPLHF.

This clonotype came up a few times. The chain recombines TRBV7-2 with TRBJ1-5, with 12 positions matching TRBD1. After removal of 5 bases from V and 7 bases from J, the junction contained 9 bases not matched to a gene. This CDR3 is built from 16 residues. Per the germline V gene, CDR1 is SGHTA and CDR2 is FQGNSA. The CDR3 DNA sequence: TGTGCCAGCAGCCCAGGGGGACAGGGGGCAGGACAGCCCCAGCATTTT. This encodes CASSPGGQGAGQPQHF.